The count of the clone carrying this TCR beta chain is one. Per the original methods: It was from reference gene primer amplification that nucleated cell counts were estimated. Measured with immunoSEQ multiplex PCR; TCRdb has only the in-frame clones, and not every one. Clonal size and the V and J genes are those of that table, whereas D and trimming came from the DNA. The data show a few hundred thousand clones, 70% to 90% seen once. Those enrolled in Seattle joined during active infection and were followed longitudinally afterward. This specimen comes from a study of blood T cell repertoires in COVID-19. Whole-study context: There were acute and convalescent COVID-19 samples, and they came from the United States, Italy and Spain. T cells, B-cell-depleted T cells, or PBMCs supplied cDNA or gDNA.

The receptor was derived from a man aged 18 to 30 with COVID-19, enrolled during active disease. The sequencing sample was made of peripheral blood.

The CDR3 region is CASSLFAGGETQYF. CDR3 bases: TGTGCCAGCAGCTTATTTGCGGGAGGAGAGACCCAGTACTTC. This chain joins TRBV7-6 and TRBJ2-5, with 8 nucleotides matching TRBD2. The V segment lost 2 bases and the J segment 4 bases; nucleotides outside the gene matches: 3. This CDR3 comprises 14 residues. Per the germline V gene, CDR1 is SGHVS and CDR2 is FNYEAQ.